One T cell receptor (beta chain) is described in this entry. The antigen is not known. The authors generated TCR beta cDNA through 5'RACE template switching with UMIs. TCRdb reprocessed the 5' RACE reads; each CDR3 protein has one entry and no DNA is given. In all, the sample yields about 150,000 distinct CDR3 sequences. This record belongs to a study of T cells expressing NK-cell markers. Study-wide context: Seven HCMV-seropositive donors and one seronegative donor made up the eight sequenced donors. Overall study results and limits: What remained unclear was the HCMV specificity of expanded NKG2C+ T cell clones. A handful of donors showed these clonotypes also leading the CD3+CD56-NKG2C+ fraction.

Germline V gene data show CDR1 as SGHNT and CDR2 as YENEEA. This CDR3 region has 15 residues. The genes are TRBV11-3 and TRBJ1-1. The receptor's source is a woman in her 50s in good health. Source material: blood T cells: a sorted CD56 or NKG2C T cell subset, CD4+ or CD8+ T cells, or bulk PBMC T cells (not recorded which). CDR3 amino acids: CASSLDAGRNTEAFF.